The entry that follows covers one T cell receptor beta chain sequence. As yet, its antigen is unknown. These data come from a study of yellow fever vaccine responses in identical twins. TCRdb ran MiXCR on the RT-PCR reads and lists one entry per CDR3 protein. The table includes fewer than 4,500 distinct CDR3 sequences, over 70% detected once. Study-level results: Reportedly, the T cell response mounted by twins to vaccine seemed partly convergent, partly personalized.

CDR3 length equals 15 residues. Per the germline V gene, CDR1 is MNHNS and CDR2 is SASEGT. J lost 2 bases, V lost 5 bases, and 8 bases had no gene match. The chain is built from TRBV6-1 and TRBJ1-1, with 7 bases aligning to TRBD1. Specimen: T cells from blood (PBMCs), unsorted or a sorted subset (not recorded which), collected before or after yellow fever vaccination (not recorded which). The sequence was collected from a woman between 18 and 30 years old who received the yellow fever vaccine. In DNA, the CDR3 is TGTGCCAGCAGTCGTGCGACAGGGACTAACACTGAAGCTTTCTTT. Amino acid sequence: CASSRATGTNTEAFF.